This T cell receptor beta chain was captured in a study of cytomegalovirus exposure and HLA in healthy donors listed by TCRdb under 2017. Study-wide context: An earlier analysis of several hundred of the donors reported approximately 280 Gb of sequence data and 117 million unique TCR beta sequences obtained from 180 million or so T cells. The aim of the study was to test whether cataloging public T cell receptors could identify signatures of past pathogen exposure. The study used immunosequencing to profile the T cell repertoires of several hundred subjects and linked those repertoires to cytomegalovirus serostatus. The later analysis used no new phenotypic data to find candidate immune exposures, relying instead on TCR beta sequences and their occurrence across donors. A separate validation cohort of roughly 130 different subjects was used in addition to the roughly 720-subject first cohort. Every repertoire in the discovery cohort had been generated on one and the same sequencing platform. HLA typing included class I and class II loci at four-digit resolution. In a later genetic analysis, genome-wide SNP genotypes for about 55% of the roughly 700 donors were used, and that subset was treated as a discovery cohort. The study combined high-throughput TCR immunosequencing, statistical association of individual TCRs with disease status, and machine learning to predict cytomegalovirus infection status. The number of typed donors differed by locus: about 620-640 for A, B, C, DRB1 and DQB1; approximately 520 for DQA1; approximately 600 for DPA1; and 400 to 480 for DPB1. Five DR-DQ haplotypes were handled as single units for association and clustering, since linkage in the cohort was strong. On average, about 200,000 unique TCR beta nucleotide sequences were sequenced per donor among 350 to 400 genotyped donors of the cohort, with roughly 18% of those sequences being non-productive. Approximately 300 gigabases of sequencing data and approximately 92 million unique TCR sequences made up an early release that covered about 640 HLA-typed donors. To decide whether each TCR beta V gene segment behaved as functional or pseudogenic, an earlier analysis of fewer than 750 of the donors relied on high-throughput TCR beta sequencing. The genetic ancestry cluster associated with self-reported Caucasian donors included 81% of the approximately 410 genotyped donors. Donor age, sex, ethnicity and CMV serostatus were compiled alongside the repertoire data. A later analysis re-analyzed previously published TCR beta repertoires from 666 donors and added high-resolution HLA genotyping to study TCR occurrence patterns.

For this clone: Its target antigen remains unknown. It has no much larger one-base neighbor in the sample; base qualities were not kept.

Library preparation employed the immunoSEQ multiplex PCR assay. The multiplex PCR relied on a mix of 60 forward primers for TCR Vbeta segments and 13 reverse primers for TCR Jbeta segments. The CDR3 region of rearranged TCR beta genes was amplified from genomic DNA with a multiplex PCR assay. The amplified TCR beta libraries were sequenced on the Illumina HiSeq System as 87-base-pair reads. The authors processed their data as follows. A later analysis counted approximately 74 million unique TCR beta chains across the 600 to 850 repertoires, and some 12 million of these chains were shared by at least two donors. Raw reads were error-corrected and collapsed into unique sequences by a nearest-neighbor algorithm in which closely related sequences were merged to remove PCR and sequencing errors. To assign V, D and J gene segments, CDR3 sequences were aligned to IMGT reference sequences. For a sequence to be retained, a match of at least six nucleotides to both a V gene segment and a J gene segment was required. Rearrangements were classified as productive when the CDR3 lacked stop codons and remained in frame with V and J, and all other rearrangements were classified as non-productive. CDR3 was defined according to IMGT convention as the region running from the second conserved V-encoded cysteine to the conserved J-encoded phenylalanine. Sequences without an unambiguous match to a single V gene segment were excluded from the earlier analysis of about 600 of the donors. In an earlier analysis of 587 of the donors, V segments were called functional above 56.7% productive rearrangements and were called segregating when the between-donor standard deviation exceeded 5%. A statistical classification framework was built for diagnosing cytomegalovirus status from the catalog of TCR beta chain sequences. A later analysis assigned V and J genes by comparing TCR nucleotide sequences with IMGT/GENE-DB human TR gene sequences. Using the TCRdist pipeline, a later analysis assigned CDR3 sequences along with most-parsimonious VDJ recombination scenarios. In a later analysis, each TCR beta chain was defined by its CDR3 amino acid sequence together with its V-gene family, and reads without a unique V-gene family were excluded. A later analysis removed 500 to 600 highly shared, low-generation-probability nucleotide sequences to deal with suspected cross-contamination and a sequencing artifact. A later analysis calculated a clonal expansion index for each public chain from normalized within-repertoire ranks of inferred template counts. Generation probabilities in a later analysis came from a VDJ recombination model fitted to out-of-frame rearrangements, and those results were checked against IGoR. In a later analysis, hypergeometric tests were used to score TCR-TCR, TCR-HLA and TCR-CMV co-occurrence, with a repertoire-size bias correction applied to TCR pairs. False discovery rates were estimated in a later analysis by permuting HLA or CMV assignments 20 times. A later analysis grouped co-occurring TCRs with DBSCAN, adding TCRdist sequence similarity when clustering within HLA-allele-positive subsets. Repertoires with fewer than 30,000 or more than 120,000 public chains, plus five repertoires with anomalous nucleotide sharing, were excluded from co-occurrence clustering. TCRdb limited this immuneACCESS table to in-frame rearrangements with V and J called. A share of clones is missing; checked studies link under half to unresolved V genes, and the rest is unexplained. The V and J calls and clone size were taken over from that table, and D and trimming were inferred from the DNA. For this sample there are some 200,000 clones; over 75% appear just once. The ten most abundant clones make up less than 3% of the sample.

The cohort consisted of fewer than 700 healthy bone marrow donors. At the time of sampling, all cohort members were nominally healthy, though unrecorded immune exposures were likely present. The donor was CMV seronegative and was included in the group of a few hundred seronegative cohort members. Every donor gave a peripheral blood sample, and the peripheral blood mononuclear cells from that sample were used for TCR beta sequencing. The Qiagen DNeasy Blood Extraction Kit was used to extract genomic DNA from the blood cell samples. Summary of the overall study and its limitations: The earlier analysis of approximately 540 of the donors excluded 15 to 20 rarely observed V segments, including chromosome 9 orphons, because counts were too low. Some IMGT-functional V segments, including TRBV6-2 and TRBV6-3, could not be distinguished by the 87-base-pair reads and were therefore excluded. In a later genetic analysis, fewer N-insertions in productive TCRs were reported among donors in an Asian-associated ancestry cluster than the approximately 710-donor mean. Correlated functional status among segregating V segments might be attributable to linkage disequilibrium, but an unknown experimental factor could not be ruled out. In a later genetic analysis, a missense DCLRE1C variant was associated with V-gene and J-gene trimming of TCR beta chains, and the association was replicated in an independent cohort. In vitro tests confirmed that a few of the cytomegalovirus-associated TCR beta chains recognize cytomegalovirus antigens. The classifier was reported to diagnose cytomegalovirus status with high specificity and sensitivity in both the original and validation cohorts. Most TCR sequences were seen in very few donors, while some public TCRs were found in many individuals. A later analysis reported that several top co-occurrence clusters appeared linked to parvovirus B19, influenza, CMV and Epstein-Barr virus. The sequencing pipeline was judged likely to have produced a cluster of highly shared sequence variants as a technical artifact. The cohort was sequenced for TCR beta chains only, and without alpha or paired-chain data the features that could be detected were limited. Because HLA typing was missing for some donors at each locus, association tests included only the typed subset. A later analysis found that HLA-associated TCR beta chains were more clonally expanded and had lower generation probabilities than equally common non-associated chains. A further reported finding was that TCR beta sequences accurately predicted the HLA-A and HLA-B alleles for most subjects in the first cohort. The study gave a list of about 170 TCR beta chains associated with cytomegalovirus. The authors suggested that the approach could potentially be extended to other disease states and immunological phenotypes. Strong co-occurrence of HLA alleles, especially DR and DQ, made assigning TCR associations to individual alleles difficult. According to a later analysis, most CMV-associated TCR beta chains appeared to be HLA-restricted, and the HLA associations seemed to be driven largely by CMV exposure. In a later analysis, more than 15,000 TCR beta sequences were associated with specific HLA alleles at a false discovery rate of 0.05. In a later analysis, TCR association rates were found to vary across HLA loci, with the most associated TCRs seen for DRB1 alleles and the fewest for HLA-C alleles. In an earlier analysis of 587 of the donors, most TCR beta V segments appeared in productive rearrangements about 87% or about 30% of the time, broadly matching IMGT annotations. For the cohort, immune exposure information was limited to CMV serostatus. The presence/absence analyses assumed that sequencing depth was roughly uniform across donors, and that assumption may not be true.

In the germline V gene (reference sequence), CDR1 corresponds to LNHDA and CDR2 to SQIVND. V is reduced by 3 bases and J by 0 bases, leaving a spacing of 6 bases between them. The CDR3 contains 15 residues, cysteine and phenylalanine counted. Just CDR3 DNA is preserved here, 45 bases in frame from base 1. This sequence originates from a woman in her thirties in good health and CMV-seronegative. The specimen was PBMCs. The chain employs TRBV19 and TRBJ2-6, with an unclear D gene assignment. The CDR3 protein: CASSIWASGANVLTF. The DNA is TGTGCCAGTAGTATTTGGGCCTCTGGGGCCAACGTCCTGACTTTC.